This T cell receptor beta chain was sequenced in a study of T cell responses to AZD1222 COVID-19 vaccine. On the study more broadly: Pooling of second doses given at about 4 or about 12 weeks was done.

In the case of this clone: Antigen unknown.

Data came from immunoSEQ multiplex PCR; TCRdb stores just in-frame clones and leaves some out. The table records 120,000 or so clones, about four fifths of them present only once. General study findings and limits: Mapped onto spike, vaccine-associated CD4 TCRs spanned it and were dominant at 160-218 and 743-854. Donors were chiefly white British, with a greater number of females, and clonal diversity was perhaps underestimated.

V gave up 5 bases and J gave up 1 base; unmatched junction bases: 8. Germline V gene lookup returns CDR1 SGHTA and CDR2 FQGNSA. The CDR3 loop spans 16 amino acids. The receptor's source is an adult in good health. The J gene is TRBJ2-1, the V gene TRBV7-2; 7 bases match TRBD2. This specimen was peripheral blood, taken on day 0 of AZD1222 vaccination. The chain's CDR3 is CASSVSGSGSYNEQFF. The CDR3 DNA reads as TGTGCCAGCAGCGTTAGCGGGTCCGGGTCCTACAATGAGCAGTTCTTC.